The clone carrying this T cell receptor (beta chain) showed up just a few times. Its antigen remains unknown. The sample's treatment: roughly 11-day PBMC culture with coronavirus spike peptide pools or control peptides (ViraFEST assay). IL-2 (around 10 IU/ml) and peptide pools (about 9 ug/ml) were added to cultures of over 1.5 million PBMCs per well. An Oncomine TCR Beta short-read assay was used to sequence the DNA from cultured CD4+ T cells. Genomic DNA was drawn out of CD4+ T cells grown in culture. TCRdb used MiXCR to reprocess the PCR reads, holding one entry per CDR3 protein. Among around 12,000 distinct CDR3 sequences listed, about two fifths were seen once. This sample was taken from a study of vaccination and CD4 T cells after COVID-19. CDR3 length: 16 amino acids. With 2 bases removed from V and 0 bases from J, the gap between germline ends came to 13 bases.

The sample taken for sequencing was CD4+ T cells from blood, cultured in vitro. This rearrangement joins TRBV12-3 or TRBV12-4 to TRBJ1-1; D is undetermined. This TCR came from a human donor who had recovered from COVID-19. The CDR3 DNA reads as TGTGCCAGCAGTTTACTCACCATTGGGATGAACACTGAAGCTTTCTTT. Translation: CASSLLTIGMNTEAFF.